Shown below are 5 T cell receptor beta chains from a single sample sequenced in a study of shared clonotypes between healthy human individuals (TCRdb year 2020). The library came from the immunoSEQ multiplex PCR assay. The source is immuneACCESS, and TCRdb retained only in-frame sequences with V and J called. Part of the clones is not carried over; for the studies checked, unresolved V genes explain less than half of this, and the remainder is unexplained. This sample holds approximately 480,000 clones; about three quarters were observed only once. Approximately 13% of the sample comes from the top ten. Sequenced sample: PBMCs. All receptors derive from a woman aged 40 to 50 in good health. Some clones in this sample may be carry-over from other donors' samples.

This CDR3 is CASSSDPAGTASTDTQYF. In DNA, the CDR3 is TGCGCCAGCAGCTCGGATCCGGCCGGGACAGCCAGCACAGATACGCAGTATTTT. This rearrangement joins TRBV5-1 to TRBJ2-3, with 7 nucleotides matching TRBD1. Germline lookup yields CDR1 SGHRS and CDR2 YFSETQ. The ends lost 3 bases at V and 0 bases at J; junction bases unmatched: 13. The CDR3 runs 18 residues.

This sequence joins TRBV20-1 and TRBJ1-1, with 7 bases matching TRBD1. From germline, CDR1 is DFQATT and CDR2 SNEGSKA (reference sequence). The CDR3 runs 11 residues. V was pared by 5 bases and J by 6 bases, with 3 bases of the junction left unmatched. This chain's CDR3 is CSAYRGAEAFF. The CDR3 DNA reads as TGCAGTGCTTACAGGGGTGCTGAAGCTTTCTTT.

The CDR3 DNA sequence: TGCGCCAGCAGCCAGGGAACCTCCCCTAACTATGGCTACACCTTC. This codes for CASSQGTSPNYGYTF. The chain has TRBV4-3 and TRBJ1-2; D not resolved. Germline CDR1 and CDR2: LGHNA and YSLEER. V shed 3 bases and J shed 0 bases, with 11 bases lying between them. The CDR3 runs to 15 residues.

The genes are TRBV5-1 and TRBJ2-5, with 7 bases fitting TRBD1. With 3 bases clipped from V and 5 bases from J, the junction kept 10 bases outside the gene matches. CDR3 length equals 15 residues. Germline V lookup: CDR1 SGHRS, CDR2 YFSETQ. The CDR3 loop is CASSSQGVGSETQYF. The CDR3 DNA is TGCGCCAGCAGCTCGCAGGGGGTGGGGTCCGAGACCCAGTACTTC. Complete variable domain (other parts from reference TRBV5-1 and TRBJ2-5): KAGVTQTPRYLIKTRGQQVTLSCSPISGHRSVSWYQQTPGQGLQFLFEYFSETQRNKGNFPGRFSGRQFSNSRSEMNVSTLELGDSALYLCASSSQGVGSETQYFGPGTRLLVL.

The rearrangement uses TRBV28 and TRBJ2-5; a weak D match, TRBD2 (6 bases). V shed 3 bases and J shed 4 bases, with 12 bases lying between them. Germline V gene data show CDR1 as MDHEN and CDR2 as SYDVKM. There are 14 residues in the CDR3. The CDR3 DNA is TGTGCCAGCAGTTTCGGGGGAGTACGAGAGACCCAGTACTTC. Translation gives CASSFGGVRETQYF. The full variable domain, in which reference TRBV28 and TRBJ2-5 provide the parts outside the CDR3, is DVKVTQSSRYLVKRTGEKVFLECVQDMDHENMFWYRQDPGLGLRLIYFSYDVKMKEKGDIPEGYSVSREKKERFSLILESASTNQTSMYLCASSFGGVRETQYFGPGTRLLVL.